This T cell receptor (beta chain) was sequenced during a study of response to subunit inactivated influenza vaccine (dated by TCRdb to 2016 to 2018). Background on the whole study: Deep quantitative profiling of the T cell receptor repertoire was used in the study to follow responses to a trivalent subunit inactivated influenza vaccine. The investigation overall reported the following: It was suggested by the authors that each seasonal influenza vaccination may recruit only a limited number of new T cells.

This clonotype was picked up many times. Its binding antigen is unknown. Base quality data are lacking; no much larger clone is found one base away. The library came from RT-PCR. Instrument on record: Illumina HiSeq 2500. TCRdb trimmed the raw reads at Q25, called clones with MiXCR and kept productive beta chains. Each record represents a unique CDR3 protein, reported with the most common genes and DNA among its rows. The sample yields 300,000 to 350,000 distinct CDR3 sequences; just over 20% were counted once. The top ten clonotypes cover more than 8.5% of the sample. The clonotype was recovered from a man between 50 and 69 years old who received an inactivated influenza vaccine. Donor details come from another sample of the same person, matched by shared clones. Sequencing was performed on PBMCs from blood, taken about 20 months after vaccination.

In nucleotide form, the sequence is TGTGCCAGCAGCCCGGGACAGTATAATGAAAAACTGTTTTTT. Translation gives CASSPGQYNEKLFF. The V gene is TRBV7-9 and the J gene is TRBJ1-4; TRBD1 matches 7 bases in the middle. CDR1 and CDR2 were assigned from the germline V gene (reference sequence) as SEHNR and FQNEAQ. Ends trimmed: V by 5 bases, J by 4 bases; bases unmatched to a gene: 4. From cysteine to phenylalanine, the CDR3 is 14 amino acids long. Just CDR3 DNA is preserved here, 42 bases in frame from base 1.